This T cell receptor (beta chain) was captured in a study of technical replicates of blood from a handful of donors. Sequencing was performed with immunoSEQ multiplex PCR; in TCRdb, only in-frame clones are kept and a portion is missing. The sample includes 70,000 to 95,000 clones, roughly 92% of them seen just once. Trimming shortened V by 4 bases and J by 4 bases, and 10 bases separated the two germline ends. Germline V gene lookup returns CDR1 SGHVS and CDR2 FNYEAQ. This CDR3 is built from 13 residues. The sequenced sample was T cells isolated from PBMCs. The chain links TRBV7-6 to TRBJ1-1; D is unclear. The TCR comes from a human donor in good health. CDR3 nucleotides: TGTGCCAGCAGCTACCAACACCGCACTGAAGCTTTCTTT. This gives the protein CASSYQHRTEAFF.